A selection of T cell receptor beta chains follows, all from one sample in a study of blood T cell repertoires in COVID-19. Profiled with immunoSEQ multiplex PCR; TCRdb holds only in-frame clones, not every one. The sample carries about 380,000 clones, 85% recorded once. Sample: peripheral blood. All receptors derive from a woman aged 18-29 years with acute or convalescent COVID-19. The CDR3 runs from the conserved cysteine through the conserved F or W. Each record gives: V gene, D gene, J gene, clone size, CDR3 protein, CDR3 DNA. D genes are given only for firm matches. Clone size is given for some rows only: seen once, a few or many times, or a class if the clone is expanded.

>TRBV3-1/TRBV3-2|.|TRBJ2-7|.
CASSLAKGGHEQYF
TGTGCCAGCAGCCTGGCGAAGGGGGGGCACGAGCAGTACTTC
>TRBV9|.|TRBJ2-3|.
CASSVAPLAGDTQYF
TGTGCCAGCAGCGTGGCCCCACTAGCCGGAGATACGCAGTATTTT
>TRBV12-3/TRBV12-4|.|TRBJ1-2|few
CASSLVAGQGYTF
TGTGCCAGCAGTTTGGTGGCAGGGCAGGGCTACACCTTC
>TRBV9|.|TRBJ2-3|.
CASSAVRESTDTQYF
TGTGCCAGCAGCGCGGTCAGGGAAAGCACAGATACGCAGTATTTT
>TRBV19|TRBD1|TRBJ1-2|.
CASSNIQGGGFYGYTF
TGTGCCAGTAGTAACATTCAAGGGGGCGGATTCTATGGCTACACCTTC
>TRBV30|.|TRBJ2-7|once
CAWSGGRGYEQYF
TGTGCCTGGAGTGGGGGCCGGGGGTACGAGCAGTACTTC
>TRBV28|.|TRBJ1-2|.
CASSSTETYGYTF
TGTGCCAGCAGTTCGACAGAGACCTATGGCTACACCTTC
>TRBV6-5|TRBD1|TRBJ1-2|.
CASSYLKTGGDGYTF
TGTGCCAGCAGTTACTTGAAGACAGGGGGAGATGGCTACACCTTC
>TRBV6-6|.|TRBJ1-3|.
CASRRFTGDVSGNTIYF
TGTGCCAGCAGGCGATTTACAGGAGACGTCTCTGGAAACACCATATATTTT
>TRBV30|.|TRBJ1-1|.
CAWSVGLTNTEAFF
TGTGCCTGGAGTGTCGGACTGACCAACACTGAAGCTTTCTTT
>TRBV19|.|TRBJ2-1|.
CASSGGKVSSYNEQFF
TGTGCCAGTAGTGGGGGGAAGGTTAGTTCCTACAATGAGCAGTTCTTC
>TRBV6-5|TRBD2|TRBJ2-1|.
CASSYPIDSGRSEQFF
TGTGCCAGCAGTTACCCAATTGATAGCGGGAGGTCTGAGCAGTTCTTC
>TRBV19|TRBD2|TRBJ2-5|few
CASSPGGLAGKETQYF
TGTGCCAGTAGTCCGGGGGGACTAGCGGGGAAAGAGACCCAGTACTTC
>TRBV4-1|TRBD2|TRBJ2-1|once
CASSQRTSGGTYNEQFF
TGCGCCAGCAGCCAGAGGACTAGCGGGGGTACATACAATGAGCAGTTCTTC
>TRBV14|.|TRBJ2-7|.
CASSQGGRRSNEQYF
TGTGCCAGCAGCCAAGGGGGGAGGCGCTCCAACGAGCAGTACTTC